The clone carrying this TCR beta chain was counted only a few times. Its specificity is not known. Clones were sequenced by immunoSEQ multiplex PCR, and TCRdb holds only the in-frame ones, with some missing. Here the sample spans roughly 140,000 clones, about 91% being singletons. The data were obtained in a study of T cell responses to AZD1222 COVID-19 vaccine. Study findings and constraints: Most donors were white British, females outnumbered males, and clonal diversity was possibly underestimated. CD4 TCRs covered the whole spike, strongest at regions 160-218 and 743-854. Repertoire sampling occurred only after the peak T cell response. When two AZD1222 doses had been given, Spike-specific TCR breadth and depth rose.

Per the germline V gene, CDR1 is MDHEN and CDR2 is SYDVKM. V dropped 5 bases and J dropped 4; count of bases not matched to a gene: 7. CDR3 length: 15 amino acids. The gene calls are TRBV28 and TRBJ1-4; 7 positions match TRBD1. The sequencing here drew on peripheral blood, taken on day 0 of AZD1222 vaccination. The origin of this receptor is an adult in good health. The CDR3 sequence is CASSPTGRGNEKLFF. CDR3 bases: TGTGCCAGCAGTCCGACAGGGAGGGGTAATGAAAAACTGTTTTTT.